The TCR beta chain under discussion was sequenced for a study of T cell responses to AZD1222 COVID-19 vaccine. Study-level results: Across spike, vaccine-associated CD4 TCRs were found, dominant at 160-218 and 743-854. Regions left unmutated in variants are reportedly the target of nearly half of spike-specific TCRs. Most donors were white British, females outnumbered males, and clonal diversity was possibly underestimated.

Data came from immunoSEQ multiplex PCR; TCRdb stores just in-frame clones and leaves some out. The sample has approximately 110,000 clones; 70% to 90% are singletons. Details on this clone: Antigen specificity is unknown.

The germline gives CDR1 SGHNT, CDR2 YENEEA. Trimming removed 3 bases from V and 4 bases from J; junction bases left unmatched: 6. CDR3 size: 15 residues. This chain links TRBV11-3 with TRBJ2-1, with 7 positions matching TRBD2. The sample here was peripheral blood, taken on day 0 of AZD1222 vaccination. The clonotype originates from an adult in good health. The CDR3 reads CASSFRASGYNEQFF. The CDR3 DNA is TGTGCCAGCAGCTTTAGGGCTAGCGGATACAATGAGCAGTTCTTC. Together with reference TRBV11-3 and TRBJ2-1, the CDR3 gives the full variable domain: EAGVVQSPRYKIIEKKQPVAFWCNPISGHNTLYWYLQNLGQGPELLIRYENEEAVDDSQLPKDRFSAERLKGVDSTLKIQPAELGDSAVYLCASSFRASGYNEQFFGPGTRLTVL.